Presented here are 25 T cell receptor beta chains from one specimen sequenced in a study of shared clonotypes between healthy human individuals. Sequencing was performed with immunoSEQ multiplex PCR; in TCRdb, only in-frame clones are kept and a portion is missing. The profile shows about 2.3 million clones, 85% to 95% of them singletons. The specimen sequenced was naive CD4+ T cells from PBMCs. Subset meaning: CD45RA+ positively selected. All receptors derive from a man between 18 and 35 years old in good health. Some clones in this sample may be carry-over from other donors' samples.

This chain uses TRBV6-5 with TRBJ2-7; D possibly corresponds to TRBD1 (6 bases). Trimming stripped 6 bases from V and 3 bases from J, with 15 bases between. Germline V gene data show CDR1 as MNHEY and CDR2 as SVGAGI. This CDR3 has 14 amino acids. The CDR3: CASSKVGAGYEQYF. CDR3 nucleotides: TGTGCCAGCAGCAAAGTGGGGGCCGGCTACGAGCAGTACTTC.

The chain uses TRBV7-9 and TRBJ2-2, with 7 bases aligning to TRBD2. Germline V CDR1 and CDR2: SEHNR, FQNEAQ (reference sequence). The CDR3 loop spans 13 amino acids. CDR3 DNA sequence: TGTGCGGTTCAGGGCGGGAGAACCGGGGAGCTGTTTTTT. Protein sequence: CAVQGGRTGELFF.

The CDR3 DNA sequence: TGTGCCAGCTTTGGCAGGGACGGCGTCGGGGAGCTGTTTTTT. Its translation is CASFGRDGVGELFF. The chain links TRBV19 to TRBJ2-2, with D perhaps given as TRBD1 or TRBD2 (5 bases each). Trimming took 9 bases from V and 7 from J, leaving 18 bases between them. CDR1 and CDR2 from the germline V gene are LNHDA and SQIVND (reference sequence). The CDR3 has 14 residues.

The genes are TRBV5-1 and TRBJ2-1; the D gene is possibly TRBD1 (5 bases). The ends were cut back, 2 bases at V and 8 bases at J, with 14 bases in the middle. The CDR3 length is 14 residues. Germline assignment: CDR1 SGHRS and CDR2 YFSETQ. This CDR3 reads CASSFTGLFDEQFF. The CDR3 nucleotides are TGCGCCAGCAGCTTTACAGGTCTGTTCGATGAGCAGTTCTTC.

The chain has TRBV4-2 and TRBJ2-7; 10 nucleotides agree with TRBD1. This CDR3 is 14 amino acids long. From germline, CDR1 is LGHNA and CDR2 YNFKEQ. J gave up 7 bases and V 3 bases, and 6 bases lay outside the gene matches. CDR3 coding DNA: TGTGCCAGCAGCCATCCCGGACAGGGGGGGGAGCAGTACTTC. Protein: CASSHPGQGGEQYF.

The chain combines TRBV11-3 with TRBJ2-4, with D possibly matching TRBD1 (5 bases). There are 15 residues in the CDR3. V was shortened by 2 bases and J by 3 bases, with 11 bases between the two germline ends. The germline V gene encodes CDR1 SGHNT and CDR2 YENEEA. The DNA for the CDR3 is TGTGCCAGCAGCTTAACAGGAATCGGCAAAAACATTCAGTACTTC. Amino acids: CASSLTGIGKNIQYF.

The rearrangement uses TRBV29-1 and TRBJ2-1, with 12 bases aligning to TRBD2. Unmatched junction bases numbered 7, after V lost 5 bases and J lost 8 bases. Germline values: CDR1 SQVTM, CDR2 ANQGSEA. The CDR3 runs to 14 residues. The CDR3 sequence is CSVKTSGSLDEQFF. CDR3 sequence (DNA): TGCAGCGTTAAGACTAGCGGGAGTCTGGATGAGCAGTTCTTC.

This clone appeared a single time. The chain employs TRBV29-1 and TRBJ2-7, with D tentatively TRBD1 or TRBD2 (6 bases each). The CDR3 is 16 amino acids. Germline-derived CDR1 and CDR2 are SQVTM and ANQGSEA. V gave up 6 bases and J gave up 0 bases, with 21 bases separating them. The CDR3 DNA sequence: TGCAGCGTGACCTTTTGGGGGGCGGCTAGCTCCTACGAGCAGTACTTC. Amino acids: CSVTFWGAASSYEQYF.

CDR3 loop: CASGLVLGTGLQPQHF. The CDR3 region has the DNA TGTGCTAGTGGTTTGGTACTCGGGACAGGGCTTCAGCCCCAGCATTTT. This chain links TRBV12-5 with TRBJ1-5, with 9 bases identical to TRBD1. The CDR3 is made up of 16 amino acids. V trimming: 0 bases; J trimming: 6 bases; junction bases outside the gene matches: 6. Germline V gene lookup returns CDR1 LGHNT and CDR2 FRNRAP.

This clone was observed a handful of times. This chain joins TRBV2 and TRBJ1-1; tentative D call: TRBD1 (5 bases). Germline-derived CDR1 and CDR2 are SNHLY and FYNNEI. V gave up 4 bases and J gave up 2 bases, with 20 bases separating them. This CDR3 has 17 residues. CDR3 DNA: TGTGCCAGCAGTGCCCAGGGCACGAAGGGTACAAACACTGAAGCTTTCTTT. Residues: CASSAQGTKGTNTEAFF.

The chain combines TRBV9 with TRBJ1-5; 7 nucleotides match TRBD1. With V trimmed by 4 bases and J by 4 bases, 5 bases remained unmatched. This CDR3 region has 14 residues. Germline assignment: CDR1 SGDLS and CDR2 YYNGEE. CDR3 DNA sequence: TGTGCCAGCAGCATGGGACAGCAAAATCAGCCCCAGCATTTT. This codes for CASSMGQQNQPQHF.

This clone was found once. This chain joins TRBV11-3 and TRBJ2-7; perhaps D is TRBD1 or TRBD2 (6 bases each). The germline CDR1 and CDR2 sequences are SGHNT and YENEEA. This CDR3 has 15 residues. Trimming cost V 1 base and J 9 bases, with 19 bases left between them. The CDR3 region has the DNA TGTGCCAGCAGCTTAGTTTTTACAGGGCGGGGTGGGCAGTACTTC. Translating it yields CASSLVFTGRGGQYF. The full variable domain, rest sourced from reference TRBV11-3 and TRBJ2-7, is EAGVVQSPRYKIIEKKQPVAFWCNPISGHNTLYWYLQNLGQGPELLIRYENEEAVDDSQLPKDRFSAERLKGVDSTLKIQPAELGDSAVYLCASSLVFTGRGGQYFGPGTRLTVT.

DNA of the CDR3: TGTGCCAGCAACATTGAGAGGAACACTGAAGCTTTCTTT. Protein: CASNIERNTEAFF. V is TRBV6-1 and J is TRBJ1-1; D is unresolved. From germline, CDR1 is MNHNS and CDR2 SASEGT. V was shortened by 7 bases and J by 1 base, with 10 bases between the two germline ends. The CDR3 consists of 13 residues.

This clone is a singleton in its sample. The chain uses TRBV6-5 and TRBJ1-1; no clear D. This CDR3 contains 16 residues. Germline CDR1 and CDR2: MNHEY and SVGAGI. V lost 3 bases and J 0 bases, leaving 14 bases between the germline ends. The CDR3 is CASSYSGARVNTEAFF. The CDR3 bases are TGTGCCAGCAGTTATTCGGGCGCCCGAGTGAACACTGAAGCTTTCTTT.

The chain employs TRBV5-1 and TRBJ2-3; tentatively, D is TRBD2 (5 bases). This CDR3 region has 14 residues. CDR1 and CDR2 from the germline V gene are SGHRS and YFSETQ. Trimming took off 7 bases at V and 0 bases at J, with 12 bases between the two ends. CDR3 nucleotides: TGCGCCAGCCTATTAAGCGGTAGCACAGATACGCAGTATTTT. Translated: CASLLSGSTDTQYF.

This clone was counted once. This rearrangement joins TRBV19 to TRBJ2-1; 13 bases map to TRBD2. The CDR3 sequence is 18 residues long. V was clipped by 4 bases and J by 4 bases; unmatched bases: 10. Germline lookup yields CDR1 LNHDA and CDR2 SQIVND (reference sequence). This chain's CDR3 is CASSTRRTSGSLYNEQFF. CDR3 sequence (DNA): TGTGCCAGTAGTACCAGACGGACTAGCGGGAGTTTGTACAATGAGCAGTTCTTC.

This clone was seen a single time. The V gene is TRBV7-9, the J gene TRBJ2-2; TRBD2 agrees at 11 bases. CDR1 and CDR2 from the germline V gene are SEHNR and FQNEAQ (reference sequence). CDR3 size: 17 residues. V shed 5 bases and J 6 bases; nucleotides not matched to a gene: 11. CDR3 sequence reads: CASSKALAGGAPGELFF. CDR3 sequence (DNA): TGTGCCAGCAGCAAAGCCTTAGCGGGAGGGGCACCCGGGGAGCTGTTTTTT.

The CDR3 nucleotides read TGTGCCAGCAGTGGGTGGACTAGCGGGAGAACAAGCTGGCAGTACTTC. It is translated as CASSGWTSGRTSWQYF. The chain combines TRBV28 with TRBJ2-7; 13 bases align to TRBD2. Per the germline V gene, CDR1 is MDHEN and CDR2 is SYDVKM. Germline trimming cut 5 bases from V and 9 bases from J; bases unmatched to any gene: 13. The CDR3 loop spans 16 amino acids. Full variable domain (rest looked up from reference TRBV28 and TRBJ2-7): DVKVTQSSRYLVKRTGEKVFLECVQDMDHENMFWYRQDPGLGLRLIYFSYDVKMKEKGDIPEGYSVSREKKERFSLILESASTNQTSMYLCASSGWTSGRTSWQYFGPGTRLTVT.

The chain joins TRBV6-6 to TRBJ2-1; D remains unclear. The CDR3 sequence is 15 residues long. Germline CDR1 and CDR2: MNHNY and SVGAGI (reference sequence). The ends were cut back, 10 bases at V and 3 bases at J, with 19 bases in the middle. The CDR3 nucleotides read TGTGCCACCACCCGTGTGGCGGCAAACTACAATGAGCAGTTCTTC. It encodes CATTRVAANYNEQFF.

This rearrangement joins TRBV28 to TRBJ2-7, with TRBD1 identical over 10 bases. Germline V lookup: CDR1 MDHEN, CDR2 SYDVKM. This CDR3 is built from 14 residues. J gave up 3 bases and V 7 bases, and 6 bases lay outside the gene matches. The CDR3 here is CASTPGQGIYEQYF. In DNA, the CDR3 is TGTGCCAGCACACCGGGACAGGGGATCTACGAGCAGTACTTC.

The V call is TRBV18, the J call TRBJ2-7; D not resolved. The CDR3 sequence is 14 residues long. CDR1 and CDR2 (germline): KGHSH, LQKENI. V was shortened by 2 bases and J by 7 bases, with 15 bases between the two germline ends. The CDR3 DNA reads as TGTGCCAGCTCACCAGCCGACACGGATGTGGAGCAGTACTTC. Its protein is CASSPADTDVEQYF.

Comments on this clone: One end of the junction is discordant with germline, which a read error may explain. The chain couples TRBV19 to TRBJ2-6; TRBD2 matches at 11 bases. This CDR3 has 16 residues. CDR1 is LNHDA and CDR2 is SQIVND in the germline V gene (reference sequence). The CDR3, as DNA: TGTGCCAGTAATATAGCGGGAGGGGATGGGGCCAACGTCCTGACTTTC. Amino acid sequence: CASNIAGGDGANVLTF.

This chain uses TRBV5-1 with TRBJ2-7, with a tentative D call TRBD1 (8 bases). The CDR3 sequence is 17 residues long. V dropped 4 bases and J dropped 6 bases, with 26 bases sitting between them. The V gene's germline CDR1 is SGHRS and CDR2 YFSETQ. The CDR3 nucleotides are TGCGCCAGCAGCCAGACAGGGGAAGGATTGCGGGAGCGCGAGCAGTACTTC. This codes for CASSQTGEGLREREQYF.

This sequence joins TRBV28 and TRBJ2-2; TRBD1 aligns across 9 bases. The J segment lost 8 bases and the V segment lost 5 bases, leaving 9 bases of the junction unmatched. This CDR3 region has 15 residues. The germline V gene has CDR1 MDHEN and CDR2 SYDVKM. The CDR3 DNA reads as TGTGCCAGCAGTCTCCGACAGGGGGGAAGAGGGGAGCTGTTTTTT. The encoded protein is CASSLRQGGRGELFF.

V and J are TRBV7-6 and TRBJ1-2; 7 bases are a match to TRBD1. The CDR3 contains 13 residues. Germline V gene sequence: CDR1 SGHVS, CDR2 FNYEAQ. V shed 5 bases and J 10 bases; nucleotides not matched to a gene: 10. CDR3 protein: CASSITETGPYTF. The CDR3 DNA reads TGTGCCAGCAGCATCACCGAGACAGGGCCCTACACCTTC.